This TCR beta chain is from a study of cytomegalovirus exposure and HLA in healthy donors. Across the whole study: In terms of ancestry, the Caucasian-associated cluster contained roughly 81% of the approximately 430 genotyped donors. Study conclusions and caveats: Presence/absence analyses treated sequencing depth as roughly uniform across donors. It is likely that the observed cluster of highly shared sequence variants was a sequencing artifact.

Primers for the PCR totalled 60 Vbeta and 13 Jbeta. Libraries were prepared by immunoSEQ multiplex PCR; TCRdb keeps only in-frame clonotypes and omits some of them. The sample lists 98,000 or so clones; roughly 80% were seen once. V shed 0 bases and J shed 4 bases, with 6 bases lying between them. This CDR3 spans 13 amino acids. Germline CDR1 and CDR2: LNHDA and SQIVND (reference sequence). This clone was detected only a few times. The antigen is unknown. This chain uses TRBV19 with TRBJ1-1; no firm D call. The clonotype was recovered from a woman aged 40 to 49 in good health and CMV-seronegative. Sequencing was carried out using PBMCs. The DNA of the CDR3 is TGTGCCAGTAGTATAGAGGAGAGCACTGAAGCTTTCTTT. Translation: CASSIEESTEAFF.